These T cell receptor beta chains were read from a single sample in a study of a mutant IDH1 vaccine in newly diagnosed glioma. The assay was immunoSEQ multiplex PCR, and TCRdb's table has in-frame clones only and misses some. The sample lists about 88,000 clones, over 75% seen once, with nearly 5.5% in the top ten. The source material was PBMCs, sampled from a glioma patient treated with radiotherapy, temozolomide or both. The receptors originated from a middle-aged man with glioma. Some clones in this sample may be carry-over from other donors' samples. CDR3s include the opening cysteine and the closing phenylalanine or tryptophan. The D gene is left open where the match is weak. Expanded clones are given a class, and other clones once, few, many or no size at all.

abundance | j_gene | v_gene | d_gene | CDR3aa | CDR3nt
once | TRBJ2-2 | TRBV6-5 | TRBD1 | CASTMGQTNTGELFF | TGTGCCAGCACCATGGGACAGACGAACACCGGGGAGCTGTTTTTT
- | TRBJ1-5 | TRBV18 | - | CASSGQDNQPQHF | TGTGCCAGCTCAGGGCAGGACAATCAGCCCCAGCATTTT
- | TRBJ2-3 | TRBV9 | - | CASSVVGAVDTQYF | TGTGCCAGCAGCGTCGTTGGGGCTGTAGATACGCAGTATTTT
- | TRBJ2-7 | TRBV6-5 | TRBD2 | CASSYSGLAGAYEQYF | TGTGCCAGCAGTTACTCCGGACTAGCGGGGGCCTACGAGCAGTACTTC
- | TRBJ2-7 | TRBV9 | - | CASSVAGPGGSYEQYF | TGTGCCAGCAGCGTAGCGGGTCCCGGGGGCTCCTACGAGCAGTACTTC
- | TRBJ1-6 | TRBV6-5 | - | CASSSPTGKASPLHF | TGTGCCAGCAGTTCCCCCACGGGGAAGGCGTCACCCCTCCACTTT
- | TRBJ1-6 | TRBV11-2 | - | CASSSPVNSPLHF | TGTGCCAGCAGCTCACCCGTGAATTCACCCCTCCACTTT
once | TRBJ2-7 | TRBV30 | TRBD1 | CAWCGQGVYEQYF | TGTGCCTGGTGTGGACAGGGGGTATACGAGCAGTACTTC
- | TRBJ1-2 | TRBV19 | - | CASSPRLGQWLYYGYTF | TGTGCCAGTAGTCCCCGGTTGGGCCAGTGGCTTTACTATGGCTACACCTTC
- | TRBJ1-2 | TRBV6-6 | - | CASSFPAGTNYGYTF | TGTGCCAGCAGTTTCCCGGCAGGGACTAACTATGGCTACACCTTC
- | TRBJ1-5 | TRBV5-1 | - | CASSFRPGGNQPQHF | TGCGCCAGCAGCTTTAGGCCAGGTGGCAATCAGCCCCAGCATTTT
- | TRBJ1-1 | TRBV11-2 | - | CASSLGSGAAFF | TGTGCCAGCAGCTTAGGATCAGGGGCGGCTTTCTTT
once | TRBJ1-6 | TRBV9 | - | CASSVGGVSPLHF | TGTGCCAGCAGCGTAGGCGGGGTTTCACCCCTCCACTTT
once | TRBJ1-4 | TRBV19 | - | CASRKNPGATNEKLFF | TGTGCCAGTAGAAAAAACCCTGGTGCAACTAATGAAAAACTGTTTTTT
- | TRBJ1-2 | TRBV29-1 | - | CSVEDRGNYGYTF | TGCAGCGTTGAAGATCGGGGGAACTATGGCTACACCTTC
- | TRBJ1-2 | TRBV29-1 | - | CSVEGYGYTF | TGCAGCGTTGAAGGGTACGGCTACACCTTC
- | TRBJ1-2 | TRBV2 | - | CASSFGQNYGYTF | TGTGCCAGCAGTTTTGGACAGAACTATGGCTACACCTTC
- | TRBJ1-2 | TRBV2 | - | CASSEGLRGYGYTF | TGTGCCAGCAGTGAAGGTTTACGGGGATATGGCTACACCTTC
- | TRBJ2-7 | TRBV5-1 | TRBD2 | CASSPTSGNYEQYF | TGCGCCAGCAGCCCAACTAGCGGAAACTACGAGCAGTACTTC
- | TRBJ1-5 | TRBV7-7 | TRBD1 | CASSKDRDQPQHF | TGTGCCAGCAGCAAGGACAGGGATCAGCCCCAGCATTTT
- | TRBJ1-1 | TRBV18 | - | CASSPEQVKNTEAFF | TGTGCCAGCTCACCCGAACAGGTGAAGAACACTGAAGCTTTCTTT
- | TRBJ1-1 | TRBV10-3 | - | CAISDRGKNTEAFF | TGTGCCATCAGTGATCGGGGAAAGAACACTGAAGCTTTCTTT
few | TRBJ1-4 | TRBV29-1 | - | CSGTENEKLFF | TGCAGCGGGACAGAAAATGAAAAACTGTTTTTT
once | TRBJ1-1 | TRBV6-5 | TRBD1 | CASFQGGRTEAFF | TGTGCCAGCTTCCAGGGGGGTCGAACTGAAGCTTTCTTT
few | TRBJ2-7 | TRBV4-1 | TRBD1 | CASSPGTGRSYEQYF | TGCGCCAGCAGCCCGGGGACAGGGCGATCCTACGAGCAGTACTTC
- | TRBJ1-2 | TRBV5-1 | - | CASSFVAGPNYGYTF | TGCGCCAGCAGCTTCGTGGCAGGACCTAACTATGGCTACACCTTC
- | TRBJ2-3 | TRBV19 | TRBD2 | CATSRGGGGAGLQYF | TGTGCCACCTCACGAGGGGGCGGGGGGGCCGGATTGCAGTATTTT
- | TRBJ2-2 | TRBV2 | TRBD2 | CASRLAGSTGELFF | TGTGCCAGCCGACTAGCGGGGTCAACCGGGGAGCTGTTTTTT
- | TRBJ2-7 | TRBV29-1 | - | CSVPSDESYEQYF | TGCAGCGTGCCTAGCGACGAATCCTACGAGCAGTACTTC
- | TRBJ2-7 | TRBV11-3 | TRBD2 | CVVRGDSYEQYF | TGTGTAGTTCGGGGGGACTCCTACGAGCAGTACTTC
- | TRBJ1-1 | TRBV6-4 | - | CASSDTDLNTEAFF | TGTGCCAGCAGTGATACAGACCTGAACACTGAAGCTTTCTTT
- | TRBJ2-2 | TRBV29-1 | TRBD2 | CSHLGRGSWGELFF | TGCAGCCACTTGGGGCGGGGGAGCTGGGGGGAGCTGTTTTTT
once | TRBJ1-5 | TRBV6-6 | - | CASRPRGGRGNQPQHF | TGTGCCAGCAGACCCCGGGGCGGGAGGGGCAATCAGCCCCAGCATTTT
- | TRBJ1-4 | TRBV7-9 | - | CASSQRTAATNEKLFF | TGTGCCAGCAGCCAGAGGACAGCAGCAACTAATGAAAAACTGTTTTTT
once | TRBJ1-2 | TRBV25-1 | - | CASSDNSYGYTF | TGTGCCAGCAGTGACAACAGCTATGGCTACACCTTC